Described below is a single T cell receptor (beta chain) sequence and its context. Original analysis: Researchers report that nucleated cell counts were estimated from reference gene primer amplification. Produced via immunoSEQ multiplex PCR; TCRdb's table is partial and in-frame only. V and J calls plus clone size are reproduced from that table; the DNA served to infer D and trimming. The table has 240,000 or so clones, 85% to 90% seen once. Per germline, CDR1 KGHSH and CDR2 LQKENI. Trimming took 3 bases from V and 8 from J, leaving 7 bases between them. The CDR3 contains 11 residues. This record comes from a study of blood T cell repertoires in COVID-19. The wider study: The samples span acute and convalescent COVID-19 from the United States, Italy and Spain. PBMCs, B-cell-depleted T cells, or T cells were the source of the cDNA or gDNA that made up the material.

The material sequenced was peripheral blood. This receptor was identified in a middle-aged woman who had recovered from COVID-19. V usage is TRBV18 and J usage is TRBJ1-1; no clear D. As DNA, the CDR3 is TGTGCCAGCTCACCGCGCGAGGAAGCTTTCTTT. Protein product: CASSPREEAFF.